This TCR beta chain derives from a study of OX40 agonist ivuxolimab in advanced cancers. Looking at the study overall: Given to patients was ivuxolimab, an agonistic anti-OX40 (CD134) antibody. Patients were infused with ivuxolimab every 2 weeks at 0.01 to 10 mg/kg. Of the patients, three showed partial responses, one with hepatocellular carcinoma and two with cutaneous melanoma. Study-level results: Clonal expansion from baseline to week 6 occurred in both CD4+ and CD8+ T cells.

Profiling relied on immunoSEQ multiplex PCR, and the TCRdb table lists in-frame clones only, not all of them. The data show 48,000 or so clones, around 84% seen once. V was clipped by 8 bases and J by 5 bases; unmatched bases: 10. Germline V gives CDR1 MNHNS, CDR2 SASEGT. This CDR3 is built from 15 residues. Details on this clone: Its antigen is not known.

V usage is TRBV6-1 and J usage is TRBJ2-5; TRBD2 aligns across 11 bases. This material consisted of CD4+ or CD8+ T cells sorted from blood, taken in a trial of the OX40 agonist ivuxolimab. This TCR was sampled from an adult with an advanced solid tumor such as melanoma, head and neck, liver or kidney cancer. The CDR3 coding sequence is TGTGCCAGCGGCGGTAGCGGGAGGGCCGTGGAGACCCAGTACTTC. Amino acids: CASGGSGRAVETQYF.